Listed here are 32 T cell receptor beta chains from one sample, sequenced in a study of cytomegalovirus exposure and HLA in healthy donors. A multiplex PCR was run with 60 Vbeta primers and 13 Jbeta primers. Repertoires were generated with immunoSEQ multiplex PCR, while TCRdb's copy carries only in-frame clones and drops some. The table includes a few hundred thousand clones, about 80% detected once. Sequencing was done on a sample of PBMCs. Source of these receptors: a man aged 35-49 years in good health and CMV-seronegative.

This clone has just one count. The genes are TRBV4-3 and TRBJ2-1, with 8 bases fitting TRBD2. J lost 3 bases, V lost 0 bases, and 7 bases had no gene match. The germline V gene encodes CDR1 LGHNA and CDR2 YSLEER. The CDR3 has 17 amino acids. CDR3 region: CASSQESGGGIYNEQFF. DNA for the CDR3: TGCGCCAGCAGCCAAGAGAGTGGCGGGGGGATCTACAATGAGCAGTTCTTC.

The chain's CDR3 is CASSIDKEKQFF. CDR3 coding DNA: TGTGCCAGTAGTATAGATAAAGAGAAGCAGTTCTTC. V usage is TRBV19 and J usage is TRBJ2-1, with D hard to call. V lost 0 bases and J 11 bases, leaving 8 bases between the germline ends. The CDR3 is 12 amino acids. Germline V CDR1 and CDR2: LNHDA, SQIVND (reference sequence).

The chain links TRBV7-9 to TRBJ2-5; no definite D call. CDR3 length: 13 amino acids. Between the trimmed V and J ends, which lost 7 bases and 1 base, there was a span of 10 bases. CDR1 is SEHNR, CDR2 FQNEAQ, per germline (reference sequence). CDR3 in DNA: TGTGCCAGCAAACCCGGGTCCCAAGAGACCCAGTACTTC. Translating it yields CASKPGSQETQYF.

The chain recombines TRBV5-1 with TRBJ2-1; 12 bases match TRBD1. The CDR3 is 14 amino acids. Trimming removed 4 bases from V and 7 bases from J; junction bases left unmatched: 3. The germline V gene encodes CDR1 SGHRS and CDR2 YFSETQ. The CDR3 DNA reads TGCGCCAGCAGCACGGGACAGGGGGCGAATGAGCAGTTCTTC. It encodes CASSTGQGANEQFF.

J is TRBJ2-1 and V is TRBV7-3, with 9 nucleotides matching TRBD2. V lost 8 bases, J lost 6 bases, and 5 bases stayed unmatched. Germline V CDR1 and CDR2: SGHTA, FQGTGA. The CDR3 is 13 amino acids. CDR3 residues: CASGLAGSNEQFF. In DNA, the CDR3 is TGTGCCAGCGGGCTAGCGGGAAGCAATGAGCAGTTCTTC.

The chain links TRBV9 to TRBJ2-7, with D perhaps TRBD1 (6 bases). The V and J ends lost 0 bases and 2 bases respectively, with 24 bases between them. Germline V gene lookup returns CDR1 SGDLS and CDR2 YYNGEE. CDR3 length: 19 amino acids. CDR3 nucleotide sequence: TGTGCCAGCAGCGTAGGGTTTACCCCTGCAGGGGCAGGAGCCTACGAGCAGTACTTC. It codes for CASSVGFTPAGAGAYEQYF.

The chain combines TRBV18 with TRBJ2-7; tentative D call: TRBD1 (6 bases). V was cut by 5 bases and J by 2 bases, with 13 bases left in between. Germline V gene lookup returns CDR1 KGHSH and CDR2 LQKENI. This CDR3 contains 14 residues. The CDR3 protein is CASSIQGPPYEQYF. CDR3 nucleotide sequence: TGTGCCAGCTCAATACAGGGTCCTCCCTACGAGCAGTACTTC. Full variable domain (rest looked up from reference TRBV18 and TRBJ2-7): NAGVMQNPRHLVRRRGQEARLRCSPMKGHSHVYWYRQLPEEGLKFMVYLQKENIIDESGMPKERFSAEFPKEGPSILRIQQVVRGDSAAYFCASSIQGPPYEQYFGPGTRLTVT.

This clone was detected only a few times. The genes are TRBV19 and TRBJ2-6; 10 bases are shared with TRBD1. Germline V gene data show CDR1 as LNHDA and CDR2 as SQIVND (reference sequence). The CDR3 runs 17 residues. V was pared by 7 bases and J by 0 bases, with 6 bases of the junction left unmatched. The CDR3 DNA reads as TGTGCCAGTAAACCGGGACAGGGGATCTCTGGGGCCAACGTCCTGACTTTC. Its protein is CASKPGQGISGANVLTF.

The rearrangement uses TRBV21-1 and TRBJ1-4; the table's D call TRBD1 went unverified against the DNA. TRBV21-1 is designated a pseudogene. This CDR3 comprises 17 residues. CDR3 protein: CASSKFDRGATNEKLFF. As DNA, the CDR3 is TGTGCCAGCAGCAAATTTGACAGGGGGGCAACTAATGAAAAACTGTTTTTT.

This clone was observed a handful of times. This chain uses TRBV5-1 with TRBJ1-4; 9 nucleotides line up with TRBD1. The CDR3 length is 15 residues. The germline V gene has CDR1 SGHRS and CDR2 YFSETQ. The ends lost 4 bases at V and 4 bases at J; junction bases unmatched: 5. CDR3 in amino acids: CASSAGQGRNEKLFF. In DNA, the CDR3 is TGCGCCAGCAGCGCTGGACAGGGGCGTAATGAAAAACTGTTTTTT.

This CDR3 reads CASSSRDRGTNEKLFF. In nucleotides, the CDR3 is TGCGCCAGCAGCTCCCGGGACAGGGGAACTAATGAAAAACTGTTTTTT. The V call is TRBV5-1, the J call TRBJ1-4, with 10 positions matching TRBD1. From germline, CDR1 is SGHRS and CDR2 YFSETQ. The J segment lost 1 base and the V segment lost 3 bases, leaving 3 bases of the junction unmatched. The CDR3 is made up of 16 amino acids.

The chain recombines TRBV7-9 with TRBJ2-5, with 14 nucleotides matching TRBD2. The germline V gene has CDR1 SEHNR and CDR2 FQNEAQ (reference sequence). The trim removed 5 bases at V and 2 bases at J, leaving 1 base unmatched. This CDR3 is 15 amino acids long. The CDR3 is CASSRTSGGQETQYF. The CDR3 region has the DNA TGTGCCAGCAGCCGGACTAGCGGGGGGCAAGAGACCCAGTACTTC.

This sequence joins TRBV7-9 and TRBJ2-1, with 7 positions matching TRBD1. V shed 5 bases and J 5 bases; nucleotides not matched to a gene: 6. This CDR3 contains 14 residues. CDR1 is SEHNR and CDR2 is FQNEAQ in the germline V gene (reference sequence). The CDR3 region has the DNA TGTGCCAGCAGCCCGACAGGGTTGAACAATGAGCAGTTCTTC. As protein: CASSPTGLNNEQFF.

The rearrangement links TRBV6-1 to TRBJ2-1; 10 nucleotides agree with TRBD1. V lost 3 bases and J lost 6; bases outside the gene matches: 5. Germline lookup yields CDR1 MNHNS and CDR2 SASEGT. The CDR3 consists of 15 residues. CDR3 protein: CASSERGQGRNEQFF. In DNA, the CDR3 is TGTGCCAGCAGTGAGAGGGGACAGGGGCGCAATGAGCAGTTCTTC.

This chain links TRBV6-5 with TRBJ1-1, with TRBD1 as a possible D gene (5 bases). There are 14 residues in the CDR3. Germline V gene lookup returns CDR1 MNHEY and CDR2 SVGAGI. Deletions cut 5 bases from V and 0 bases from J, with 10 bases between. This CDR3 is CASSQTAMNTEAFF. The CDR3 bases are TGTGCCAGCAGTCAGACAGCCATGAACACTGAAGCTTTCTTT.

The chain has TRBV21-1 and TRBJ1-1; the D call TRBD1 from the table was never checked on the DNA. TRBV21-1 is labeled a pseudogene. This CDR3 is 15 amino acids long. CDR3 amino acids: CASSKRDRENTEAFF. The CDR3 nucleotides read TGTGCCAGCAGCAAGAGGGACAGGGAGAACACTGAAGCTTTCTTT.

The chain recombines TRBV29-1 with TRBJ1-5, with D possibly being TRBD1 (6 bases). Germline-derived CDR1 and CDR2 are SQVTM and ANQGSEA. With 6 bases removed from V and 1 base from J, the gap between germline ends came to 10 bases. There are 13 residues in the CDR3. In DNA form, the CDR3 reads TGCAGCGTGGCACAGGGAAGCAATCAGCCCCAGCATTTT. It encodes CSVAQGSNQPQHF. Together with reference TRBV29-1 and TRBJ1-5, the CDR3 gives the full variable domain: SAVISQKPSRDICQRGTSLTIQCQVDSQVTMMFWYRQQPGQSLTLIATANQGSEATYESGFVIDKFPISRPNLTFSTLTVSNMSPEDSSIYLCSVAQGSNQPQHFGDGTRLSIL.

This clone came up a few times. The V and J genes are TRBV6-5 and TRBJ1-2, with TRBD1 identical over 7 bases. The germline V gene has CDR1 MNHEY and CDR2 SVGAGI. CDR3 size: 14 residues. V dropped 4 bases and J dropped 2; count of bases not matched to a gene: 4. This chain's CDR3 is CASSFRDRNYGYTF. DNA of the CDR3: TGTGCCAGCAGTTTCCGGGACAGAAACTATGGCTACACCTTC.

CDR3 amino acids: CASSPGDTEAFF. CDR3 coding DNA: TGTGCCAGCTCGCCAGGGGATACTGAAGCTTTCTTT. The chain carries TRBV28 and TRBJ1-1, with D possibly being TRBD1 (6 bases). Looked up from germline, CDR1 is MDHEN and CDR2 is SYDVKM. This CDR3 spans 12 amino acids. Between the trimmed V and J ends, which lost 8 bases and 5 bases, there was a span of 12 bases. Full variable domain (rest looked up from reference TRBV28 and TRBJ1-1): DVKVTQSSRYLVKRTGEKVFLECVQDMDHENMFWYRQDPGLGLRLIYFSYDVKMKEKGDIPEGYSVSREKKERFSLILESASTNQTSMYLCASSPGDTEAFFGQGTRLTVV.

The chain uses TRBV28 and TRBJ2-4; 9 bases map to TRBD2. Germline trimming cut 3 bases from V and 3 bases from J; bases unmatched to any gene: 6. The CDR3 is 16 amino acids. Germline CDR1 reads MDHEN; CDR2 reads SYDVKM. The CDR3 protein is CASSFPGLAIKNIQYF. CDR3 nucleotide sequence: TGTGCCAGCAGTTTCCCCGGACTAGCGATCAAAAACATTCAGTACTTC.

The chain employs TRBV9 and TRBJ2-4; TRBD2 agrees at 8 bases. Germline V CDR1 and CDR2: SGDLS, YYNGEE. CDR3 size: 14 residues. Trimming cost V 2 bases and J 6 bases; bases outside gene matches: 4. CDR3 residues: CASSVSGGRNIQYF. CDR3 nucleotide sequence: TGTGCCAGCAGCGTTTCGGGAGGGAGAAACATTCAGTACTTC.

This clone showed up just a few times. This chain connects TRBV7-2 to TRBJ2-5; no firm D call. V lost 5 bases and J lost 0, with 10 bases in between. Germline loops: CDR1 SGHTA, CDR2 FQGNSA. This CDR3 contains 14 residues. CDR3 protein: CASSTRSHQETQYF. The CDR3 DNA reads TGTGCCAGCAGCACACGTAGCCACCAAGAGACCCAGTACTTC.

About this clone itself: One end of the junction does not line up with germline, which may come from a read error. The J gene is TRBJ2-7, the V gene TRBV7-9; no clear D. The CDR3 has 13 amino acids. From germline, CDR1 is SEHNR and CDR2 FQNEAQ (reference sequence). For the CDR3, the DNA is TGTTCCAGCAGCCGTGACTCGCCGCACGAGCAGTACTTC. Translating gives CSSSRDSPHEQYF.

The chain is built from TRBV11-2 and TRBJ2-1; D not certain. Looked up from germline, CDR1 is SGHAT and CDR2 is FQNNGV. The CDR3 has 14 amino acids. V dropped 0 bases and J dropped 11 bases, with 14 bases sitting between them. The CDR3 DNA sequence: TGTGCCAGCAGCTTAGAACCTGGGTGGGCCCAGCAGTTCTTC. Translated, it gives CASSLEPGWAQQFF.

The V and J genes are TRBV7-6 and TRBJ1-5, with no clear D. CDR3 size: 13 residues. Trimming took off 5 bases at V and 7 bases at J, with 12 bases between the two ends. CDR1 and CDR2 (germline): SGHVS, FNYEAQ. The CDR3 is CASSIRHGQPQHF. CDR3 nucleotide sequence: TGTGCCAGCAGCATCCGACACGGCCAGCCCCAGCATTTT.

This clone has only a few counts. The J gene is TRBJ1-1, the V gene TRBV28; unclear D gene. Germline assignment: CDR1 MDHEN and CDR2 SYDVKM. The CDR3 is 13 residues long. Trimming pared 5 bases from V and 5 bases from J, leaving 12 bases between. The CDR3 region is CASSPVTGTEAFF. The CDR3 coding sequence is TGTGCCAGCAGTCCGGTGACGGGGACTGAAGCTTTCTTT.

The CDR3 bases are TGTGCCACCCGGCGGGGGACGAGTTGGGATGGCTACACCTTC. Translated: CATRRGTSWDGYTF. This sequence joins TRBV6-6 and TRBJ1-2; tentative D call: TRBD1 (5 bases). The V gene's germline CDR1 is MNHNY and CDR2 SVGAGI (reference sequence). The CDR3 extends over 14 amino acids. Trimming cost V 10 bases and J 6 bases, with 21 bases left between them.

The chain carries TRBV5-8 and TRBJ1-2; TRBD1 is a possible D gene (6 bases). Trimming removed 0 bases at V and 5 bases at J, with 14 bases between. CDR1 and CDR2 from the germline V gene are SGHTS and YDEGEE. The CDR3 has 15 amino acids. The CDR3 sequence is CASSLGPDSPYGYTF. The DNA for the CDR3 is TGTGCCAGCAGCTTGGGCCCGGACAGTCCGTATGGCTACACCTTC.

This clone appeared a few times. The rearrangement uses TRBV5-1 and TRBJ2-3, with 8 bases lining up with TRBD2. The length of the CDR3 is 13 residues. With V trimmed by 5 bases and J by 3 bases, 2 bases remained unmatched. Looked up from germline, CDR1 is SGHRS and CDR2 is YFSETQ. This CDR3 reads CASRASGTDTQYF. The CDR3 DNA is TGCGCCAGCAGGGCTAGCGGGACAGATACGCAGTATTTT.

The chain has TRBV5-6 and TRBJ2-1; the match to TRBD1 covers 10 bases. J lost 12 bases, V lost 4 bases, and 13 bases had no gene match. Germline CDR1 SGHDT, CDR2 YYEEEE. This CDR3 is 15 amino acids long. CDR3 bases: TGTGCCAGCAGCCAGACAGGGGGCGGACTGGGAACGCAGTTCTTC. Translation: CASSQTGGGLGTQFF.

The chain couples TRBV11-2 to TRBJ1-2; TRBD1 matches at 8 bases. V gave up 1 base and J gave up 4 bases; unmatched junction bases: 2. The length of the CDR3 is 14 residues. Per germline, CDR1 SGHAT and CDR2 FQNNGV. The CDR3 protein is CASSLGDRPYGYTF. The CDR3 nucleotides read TGTGCCAGCAGCTTAGGGGACAGGCCCTATGGCTACACCTTC.

The chain joins TRBV5-1 to TRBJ2-1; 9 nucleotides line up with TRBD2. The germline gives CDR1 SGHRS, CDR2 YFSETQ. The CDR3 sequence is 15 residues long. With 3 bases clipped from V and 1 base from J, the junction kept 2 bases outside the gene matches. The DNA of the CDR3 is TGCGCCAGCAGCTGGACTAGCGATTCCTACAATGAGCAGTTCTTC. As protein: CASSWTSDSYNEQFF.